These 19 T cell receptor beta chains share one sample of origin, sequenced in a study of T cell repertoires in cytomegalovirus infection. TCRdb passed the reads through MiXCR, listing each CDR3 protein once. This sample has 490,000 or so distinct CDR3 sequences; approximately 10% occur once, and the top ten carry around 9.6%. The sample consisted of PBMCs. The source is a human donor in good health (CMV status not recorded). Some clones in this sample may be carry-over from other donors' samples.

The J gene is TRBJ1-2, the V gene TRBV12-3 or TRBV12-4; the D gene is possibly TRBD1 (5 bases). The CDR3 consists of 13 residues. Trimming took 7 bases from V and 7 from J, leaving 16 bases between them. This CDR3 reads CASTLRGESGYTF. CDR3 DNA: TGTGCCAGCACCCTGAGGGGAGAGAGTGGCTACACCTTC.

The J gene is TRBJ2-1, the V gene TRBV20-1; D is possibly TRBD2 (7 bases). V lost 3 bases to trimming and J lost 4 bases, with 16 bases between them. The CDR3 loop spans 15 amino acids. The germline V gene has CDR1 DFQATT and CDR2 SNEGSKA (reference sequence). The CDR3 here is CSARAGGRGYNEQFF. DNA for the CDR3: TGCAGTGCTAGGGCTGGGGGGAGGGGGTACAATGAGCAGTTCTTC.

The chain has TRBV4-2 and TRBJ1-5; D unresolved. CDR1 and CDR2 from the germline V gene are LGHNA and YNFKEQ. V shed 1 base and J shed 4 bases, with 8 bases lying between them. CDR3 length: 14 residues. CDR3 in amino acids: CASSQVRENQPQHF. The CDR3 DNA reads TGTGCCAGCAGCCAAGTCCGGGAAAATCAGCCCCAGCATTTT.

This clonotype was seen at least ten times. V and J are TRBV4-1 and TRBJ2-1; D is uncertain. The germline V and J ends were trimmed by 4 bases and 7 bases, with 11 bases remaining between them. CDR3 length: 13 residues. CDR1 and CDR2 from the germline V gene are MGHRA and YSYEKL. In DNA form, the CDR3 reads TGCGCCAGCAGCCGGGTCGTGAAAAATGAGCAGTTCTTC. This encodes CASSRVVKNEQFF.

Many counts were recorded for this clonotype. The rearrangement links TRBV2 to TRBJ2-7; D tentatively reads TRBD1 or TRBD2 (5 bases each). The germline V gene encodes CDR1 SNHLY and CDR2 FYNNEI. V was cut by 11 bases and J by 0 bases, with 11 bases left in between. The CDR3 length is 12 residues. DNA for the CDR3: TGTGCCTGGGGGACGGTCTCCTACGAGCAGTACTTC. Protein: CAWGTVSYEQYF.

J is TRBJ2-2 and V is TRBV5-4; TRBD2 matches at 14 bases. This CDR3 spans 18 amino acids. V trimming: 5 bases; J trimming: 3 bases; junction bases outside the gene matches: 9. Germline lookup yields CDR1 SGHNT and CDR2 YYREEE (reference sequence). CDR3 region: CASRAGTSGRGYTGELFF. The DNA for the CDR3 is TGTGCCAGCAGAGCTGGGACTAGCGGGAGAGGTTACACCGGGGAGCTGTTTTTT. The variable domain in full, with the rest retrieved from reference TRBV5-4 and TRBJ2-2, is ETGVTQSPTHLIKTRGQQVTLRCSSQSGHNTVSWYQQALGQGPQFIFQYYREEENGRGNFPPRFSGLQFPNYSSELNVNALELDDSALYLCASRAGTSGRGYTGELFFGEGSRLTVL.

This clonotype was observed at least ten times. CDR3 bases: TGTGCCAGCAGTTTATCTCGGAGGGGAACTGAAGCTTTCTTT. It is translated as CASSLSRRGTEAFF. The rearrangement links TRBV28 to TRBJ1-1; tentative D call: TRBD1 (5 bases). CDR1 is MDHEN and CDR2 is SYDVKM in the germline V gene. The CDR3 runs to 14 residues. V was pared by 1 base and J by 5 bases, with 11 bases between.

This clonotype appeared many times. The gene calls are TRBV7-6 and TRBJ1-2, with 9 bases that match TRBD1. J lost 3 bases, V lost 1 base, and 6 bases had no gene match. Germline V gives CDR1 SGHVS, CDR2 FNYEAQ. The CDR3 runs 16 residues. CDR3 residues: CASSLGEDRGYYGYTF. DNA for the CDR3: TGTGCCAGCAGCTTAGGGGAGGACAGGGGATACTATGGCTACACCTTC. Using reference TRBV7-6 and TRBJ1-2 for the parts outside the CDR3, the full variable domain is GAGVSQSPRYKVTKRGQDVALRCDPISGHVSLYWYRQALGQGPEFLTYFNYEAQQDKSGLPNDRFSAERPEGSISTLTIQRTEQRDSAMYRCASSLGEDRGYYGYTFGSGTRLTVV.

This clonotype showed up many times. The genes are TRBV19 and TRBJ1-5; 8 nucleotides agree with TRBD1. After removal of 3 bases from V and 6 bases from J, the junction contained 7 bases not matched to a gene. Germline V gene lookup returns CDR1 LNHDA and CDR2 SQIVND (reference sequence). The CDR3 loop spans 15 amino acids. The CDR3 spells CASSIYSGGTQPQHF. The CDR3 region has the DNA TGTGCCAGTAGTATCTATTCAGGGGGCACTCAGCCCCAGCATTTT. Full variable domain (remainder filled in from reference TRBV19 and TRBJ1-5): DGGITQSPKYLFRKEGQNVTLSCEQNLNHDAMYWYRQDPGQGLRLIYYSQIVNDFQKGDIAEGYSVSREKKESFPLTVTSAQKNPTAFYLCASSIYSGGTQPQHFGDGTRLSIL.

This clonotype was detected ten times or more. The chain couples TRBV19 to TRBJ1-1, with D tentatively TRBD1 (5 bases). V was clipped by 8 bases and J by 6 bases, with 16 bases between them. Germline-derived CDR1 and CDR2 are LNHDA and SQIVND (reference sequence). This CDR3 is built from 13 residues. The CDR3 DNA reads TGTGCCAGTTTCCCAGGGAACCTCGCTGAAGCTTTCTTT. As protein: CASFPGNLAEAFF.

The chain is built from TRBV7-3 and TRBJ1-1, with D unclear. The CDR3 runs to 13 residues. V was shortened by 6 bases and J by 2 bases, with 10 bases between the two germline ends. In germline, CDR1 is SGHTA, CDR2 FQGTGA. Here the CDR3 DNA reads TGTGCCAGCAGGTCGACACTTAACACTGAAGCTTTCTTT. Translation: CASRSTLNTEAFF.

This clonotype appeared many times. V gene TRBV19 combines with J gene TRBJ2-1, with 13 bases aligning to TRBD2. The CDR3 totals 20 residues. Germline CDR1 and CDR2: LNHDA and SQIVND (reference sequence). The junction had 16 bases not matched to a gene; V was cut back by 4 bases and J by 4 bases. The CDR3 here is CASSKAPGTSGKGVYNEQFF. CDR3 bases: TGTGCCAGTAGTAAAGCTCCCGGGACTAGCGGGAAGGGCGTGTACAATGAGCAGTTCTTC.

Many counts were recorded for this clonotype. The chain employs TRBV19 and TRBJ2-3; 7 positions match TRBD2. The CDR3 has 15 amino acids. Looked up from germline, CDR1 is LNHDA and CDR2 is SQIVND (reference sequence). J lost 6 bases, V lost 3 bases, and 9 bases had no gene match. In DNA, the CDR3 is TGTGCCAGTAGTATGGAGCGGGGCTTAGTGGATACGCAGTATTTT. Its translation: CASSMERGLVDTQYF.

This clonotype occurred many times. The rearrangement links TRBV20-1 to TRBJ1-2, with TRBD1 matching over 7 bases. The J segment lost 4 bases and the V segment lost 2 bases, leaving 4 bases of the junction unmatched. Germline assignment: CDR1 DFQATT and CDR2 SNEGSKA (reference sequence). The CDR3 extends over 13 amino acids. This CDR3 is CSARWTGTYGYTF. CDR3 DNA sequence: TGCAGTGCTAGATGGACAGGAACCTATGGCTACACCTTC.

This clonotype was counted many times. This chain connects TRBV7-9 to TRBJ2-2; D is uncertain. Trimming removed 3 bases from V and 2 bases from J, with 13 bases in between. Germline V gives CDR1 SEHNR, CDR2 FQNEAQ (reference sequence). CDR3 size: 16 residues. The CDR3 sequence: CASSFMVYTNTGELFF. The CDR3 DNA is TGTGCCAGCAGCTTTATGGTCTACACAAACACCGGGGAGCTGTTTTTT.

This chain links TRBV28 with TRBJ2-1, with 9 bases matching TRBD2. The CDR3 has 15 amino acids. Trimming removed 5 bases from V and 3 bases from J; junction bases left unmatched: 5. Germline V gene lookup returns CDR1 MDHEN and CDR2 SYDVKM. The CDR3 DNA sequence: TGTGCCAGCAGTCCACGGACTAGCGACTACAATGAGCAGTTCTTC. It yields the protein CASSPRTSDYNEQFF.

The J gene is TRBJ2-7, the V gene TRBV5-4, with D possibly called TRBD1 or TRBD2 (5 bases each). CDR1 and CDR2 (germline): SGHNT, YYREEE (reference sequence). V gave up 3 bases and J gave up 5 bases, with 15 bases separating them. This CDR3 region has 14 residues. The CDR3 DNA follows: TGTGCCAGCAGCTCCGGGACCCGTGGGCACGAGCAGTACTTC. It specifies CASSSGTRGHEQYF.

This clonotype came up many times. CDR3 nucleotides: TGTGCCAGCAGCTCTTCCGGGACTTCTGGAAACACCATATATTTT. Its protein product is CASSSSGTSGNTIYF. The chain links TRBV7-9 to TRBJ1-3; D is possibly TRBD1 (5 bases). Germline values: CDR1 SEHNR, CDR2 FQNEAQ (reference sequence). This CDR3 is built from 15 residues. Between the trimmed V and J ends, which lost 4 bases and 1 base, there was a span of 11 bases.

The chain employs TRBV25-1 and TRBJ1-1; possible D gene TRBD1, 6 bases. The CDR3 totals 13 residues. Deletions cut 4 bases from V and 5 bases from J, with 11 bases between. Germline assignment: CDR1 MGHDK and CDR2 SYGVNS. The CDR3 nucleotides read TGTGCCAGCAGTGTCGACAGGAGGACTGAAGCTTTCTTT. This encodes CASSVDRRTEAFF.